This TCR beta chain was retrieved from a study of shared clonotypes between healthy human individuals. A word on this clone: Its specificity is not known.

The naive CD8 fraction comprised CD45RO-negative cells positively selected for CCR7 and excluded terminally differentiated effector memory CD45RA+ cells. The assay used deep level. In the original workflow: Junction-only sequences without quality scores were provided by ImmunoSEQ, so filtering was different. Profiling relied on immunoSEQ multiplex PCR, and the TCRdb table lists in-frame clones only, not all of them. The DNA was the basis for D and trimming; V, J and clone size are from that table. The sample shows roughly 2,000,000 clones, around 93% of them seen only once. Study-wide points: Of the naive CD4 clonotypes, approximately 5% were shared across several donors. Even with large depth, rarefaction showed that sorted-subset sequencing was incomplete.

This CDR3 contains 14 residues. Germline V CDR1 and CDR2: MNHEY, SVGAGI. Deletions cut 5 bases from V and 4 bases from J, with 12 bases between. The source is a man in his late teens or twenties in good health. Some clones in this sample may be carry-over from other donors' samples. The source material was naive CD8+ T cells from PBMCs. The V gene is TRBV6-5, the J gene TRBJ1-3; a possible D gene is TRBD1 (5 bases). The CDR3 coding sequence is TGTGCCAGCAGTCCCCGCGGACACGGAAACACCATATATTTT. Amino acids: CASSPRGHGNTIYF.